The clone carrying this T cell receptor (beta chain) was counted at least ten times. The antigen remains undetermined. The CDR3 consists of 15 residues. Trimming removed 5 bases from V and 9 bases from J; junction bases left unmatched: 10. The germline V gene encodes CDR1 SGHTA and CDR2 FQGTGA. The record originates from a study of regulatory T cells in long-lasting Graves disease. Regarding the study as a whole: TCR diversity was lower in persistent Graves' patients than in newly diagnosed ones. With persistent disease, TRBV28, TRBJ1-2 and TRBJ2-5 were the favored segments.

Investigators prepared the TCR beta libraries by applying iRepertoire HTBI primers and Arm-PCR of CDR3 regions. From the multiplex PCR reads, TCRdb called clonotypes with MiXCR, one entry per CDR3 protein. The table lists about 560,000 distinct CDR3 sequences, around 16% of them singletons. The time point is: newly diagnosed GD, antithyroid drugs for less than 3 months. Following extraction of RNA from PBMCs, that RNA was used to make the TCR library. The sample also formed part of further work on T cells in Graves' hyperthyroidism and ophthalmopathy.

The source material was peripheral blood mononuclear cells (PBMCs), sampled at new diagnosis, from a patient treated with antithyroid drugs. This receptor was obtained from a man aged 18 to 30 with Graves disease. The V gene is TRBV7-3, the J gene TRBJ2-1; 10 bases fit TRBD2. The chain's CDR3 is CASSPSAGGGTEQFF. In DNA, the CDR3 is TGTGCCAGCAGCCCTTCAGCGGGAGGGGGCACTGAGCAGTTCTTC. The full variable domain, its missing parts supplied by reference TRBV7-3 and TRBJ2-1, is GAGVSQTPSNKVTEKGKYVELRCDPISGHTALYWYRQSLGQGPEFLIYFQGTGAADDSGLPNDRFFAVRPEGSVSTLKIQRTERGDSAVYLCASSPSAGGGTEQFFGPGTRLTVL.